The 9 T cell receptor beta chains in this list originate from one sample, sequenced in a study of blood T cell repertoires in COVID-19. Measured with immunoSEQ multiplex PCR; TCRdb has only the in-frame clones, and not every one. Of about 240,000 clones listed, approximately 86% are singletons. The sequenced sample consisted of peripheral blood. The receptors derive from a woman in her 70s with active or convalescent COVID-19.

This chain connects TRBV6-5 to TRBJ1-1; D might be TRBD1 (6 bases). Trimming took 7 bases from V and 6 from J, leaving 18 bases between them. CDR3 size: 14 residues. The germline gives CDR1 MNHEY, CDR2 SVGAGI. CDR3 DNA: TGTGCCAGCACAGTCTCAGGGGCGTTGTCTGAAGCTTTCTTT. It yields the protein CASTVSGALSEAFF.

The rearrangement uses TRBV20-1 and TRBJ1-1, with D unclear. CDR3 length: 10 residues. Germline V gene lookup returns CDR1 DFQATT and CDR2 SNEGSKA (reference sequence). Trimming left V 5 bases short and J 5 bases short, with 6 bases between. The DNA for the CDR3 is TGCAGTGCTTTATTAACTGAAGCTTTCTTT. Translation gives CSALLTEAFF.

The chain joins TRBV19 to TRBJ2-4; D is perhaps TRBD2 (6 bases). This CDR3 region has 15 residues. CDR1 LNHDA and CDR2 SQIVND come from the germline V gene (reference sequence). The ends were cut back, 5 bases at V and 1 base at J, with 12 bases in the middle. This chain's CDR3 is CASSPLEGAKNIQYF. CDR3 in DNA: TGTGCCAGTAGTCCTTTGGAGGGGGCCAAAAACATTCAGTACTTC.

The chain combines TRBV5-1 with TRBJ2-7; TRBD2 might be the D (6 bases). Germline lookup yields CDR1 SGHRS and CDR2 YFSETQ. Trimming stripped 5 bases from V and 7 bases from J, with 19 bases between. The CDR3 is made up of 14 amino acids. The CDR3 loop reads CASSSYGGPGEQYF. The CDR3 DNA is TGCGCCAGCAGTTCATATGGAGGGCCAGGGGAGCAGTACTTC.

The chain is built from TRBV6-5 and TRBJ2-5; the match to TRBD2 covers 8 bases. This CDR3 has 13 residues. The junction had 5 bases not matched to a gene; V was cut back by 6 bases and J by 5 bases. Germline CDR1 MNHEY, CDR2 SVGAGI. The CDR3 DNA is TGTGCCAGCAGCCGAGCGGGGGTGGAGACCCAGTACTTC. It specifies CASSRAGVETQYF.

This chain uses TRBV5-4 with TRBJ1-1; D gene unclear. The CDR3 totals 13 residues. Deletions cut 2 bases from V and 1 base from J, with 6 bases between. The germline gives CDR1 SGHNT, CDR2 YYREEE (reference sequence). The CDR3 loop reads CASSFQSNTEAFF. CDR3 nucleotides: TGTGCCAGCAGCTTCCAATCGAACACTGAAGCTTTCTTT. The full variable domain, with the rest looked up from reference TRBV5-4 and TRBJ1-1, is ETGVTQSPTHLIKTRGQQVTLRCSSQSGHNTVSWYQQALGQGPQFIFQYYREEENGRGNFPPRFSGLQFPNYSSELNVNALELDDSALYLCASSFQSNTEAFFGQGTRLTVV.

Only a few counts were recorded for this clone. The rearrangement uses TRBV5-4 and TRBJ1-5, with D perhaps matching TRBD1 (5 bases). Trimming shortened V by 9 bases and J by 5 bases, and 12 bases separated the two germline ends. This CDR3 is 12 amino acids long. Germline CDR1 is SGHNT and CDR2 is YYREEE (reference sequence). Here the CDR3 DNA reads TGTGCCACTTCCACAGGCGATCAGCCCCAGCATTTT. Amino acids: CATSTGDQPQHF. The full variable domain, rest sourced from reference TRBV5-4 and TRBJ1-5, is ETGVTQSPTHLIKTRGQQVTLRCSSQSGHNTVSWYQQALGQGPQFIFQYYREEENGRGNFPPRFSGLQFPNYSSELNVNALELDDSALYLCATSTGDQPQHFGDGTRLSIL.

This chain connects TRBV3-1 (or the pseudogene TRBV3-2) to TRBJ2-7; TRBD1 might be the D (5 bases). Trimming stripped 5 bases from V and 4 bases from J, with 12 bases between. Germline CDR1 LGHDT, CDR2 YNNKEL (reference sequence). The CDR3 is 13 residues long. As DNA, the CDR3 is TGTGCCAGCAGCGCGAACAGGAGATACGAGCAGTACTTC. Translated: CASSANRRYEQYF.

The CDR3 nucleotides read TGTGCCACCAGCAGAGAAGGGACAGGGAGAGGTACCTACGAGCAGTACTTC. It yields the protein CATSREGTGRGTYEQYF. The chain combines TRBV15 with TRBJ2-7; TRBD1 matches at 9 bases. J was trimmed by 2 bases and V by 0 bases; bases with no gene match: 8. The germline gives CDR1 LNHNV, CDR2 YYDKDF (reference sequence). This CDR3 is 17 amino acids long. The whole variable domain, filled in from reference TRBV15 and TRBJ2-7, reads DAMVIQNPRYQVTQFGKPVTLSCSQTLNHNVMYWYQQKSSQAPKLLFHYYDKDFNNEADTPDNFQSRRPNTSFCFLDIRSPGLGDTAMYLCATSREGTGRGTYEQYFGPGTRLTVT.